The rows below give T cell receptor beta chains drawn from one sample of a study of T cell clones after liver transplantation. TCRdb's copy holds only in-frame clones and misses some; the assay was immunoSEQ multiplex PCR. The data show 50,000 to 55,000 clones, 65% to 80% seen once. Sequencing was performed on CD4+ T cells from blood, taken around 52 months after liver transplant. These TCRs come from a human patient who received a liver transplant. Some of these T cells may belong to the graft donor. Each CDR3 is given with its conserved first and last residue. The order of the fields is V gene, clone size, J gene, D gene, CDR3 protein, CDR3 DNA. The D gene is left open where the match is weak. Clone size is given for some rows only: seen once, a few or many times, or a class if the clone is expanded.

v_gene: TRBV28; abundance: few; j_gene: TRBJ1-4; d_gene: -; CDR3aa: CATVDHTTNEKLFF; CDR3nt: TGTGCCACCGTGGACCATACAACTAATGAAAAACTGTTTTTT
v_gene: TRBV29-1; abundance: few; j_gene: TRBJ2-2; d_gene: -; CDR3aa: CSAGGWDTGELFF; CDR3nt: TGCAGCGCTGGGGGTTGGGACACCGGGGAGCTGTTTTTT
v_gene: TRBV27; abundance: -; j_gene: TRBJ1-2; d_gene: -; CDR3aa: CASSFSGSLDGYTF; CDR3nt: TGTGCCAGCAGTTTTTCGGGCTCTTTGGATGGCTACACCTTC
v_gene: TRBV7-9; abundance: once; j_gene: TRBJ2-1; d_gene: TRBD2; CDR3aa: CASTATSGGDSTEQFF; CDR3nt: TGTGCCAGCACCGCGACTAGCGGGGGAGATAGCACTGAGCAGTTCTTC
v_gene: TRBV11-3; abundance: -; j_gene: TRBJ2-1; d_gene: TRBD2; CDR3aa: CASSLEQRGGQEQFF; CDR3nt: TGTGCCAGCAGCTTAGAGCAGCGGGGGGGGCAAGAGCAGTTCTTC
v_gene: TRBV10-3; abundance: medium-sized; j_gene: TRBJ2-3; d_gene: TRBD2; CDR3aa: CATNPGTSVGASTDTQYF; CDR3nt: TGTGCCACCAACCCCGGGACTAGCGTTGGAGCTAGCACAGATACGCAGTATTTT
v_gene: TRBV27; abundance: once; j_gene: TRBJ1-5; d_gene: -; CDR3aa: CASSLSMGGGQPQHF; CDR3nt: TGTGCCAGCAGTTTAAGCATGGGGGGCGGTCAGCCCCAGCATTTT
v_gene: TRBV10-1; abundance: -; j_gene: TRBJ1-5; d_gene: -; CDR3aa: CASRFTDSNNQPQHF; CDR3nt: TGCGCCAGCAGATTTACGGACAGTAACAATCAGCCCCAGCATTTT
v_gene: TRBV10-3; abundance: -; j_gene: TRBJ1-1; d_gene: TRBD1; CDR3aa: CAITRGTGGAVNTEAFF; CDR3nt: TGTGCCATCACTCGGGGGACAGGGGGCGCGGTGAACACTGAAGCTTTCTTT
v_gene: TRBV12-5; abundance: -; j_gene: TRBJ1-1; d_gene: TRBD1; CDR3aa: CASGRDRGNTEAFF; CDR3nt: TGTGCTAGTGGGAGGGACAGGGGGAACACTGAAGCTTTCTTT
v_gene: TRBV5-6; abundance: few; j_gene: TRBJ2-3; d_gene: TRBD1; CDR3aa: CASSLTGDYLTDTQYF; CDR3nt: TGTGCCAGCAGCTTGACAGGGGATTACCTCACAGATACGCAGTATTTT
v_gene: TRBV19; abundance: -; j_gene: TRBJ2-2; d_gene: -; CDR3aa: CASSPDGGLDGELFF; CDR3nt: TGTGCCAGTAGTCCCGACGGGGGGCTTGACGGGGAGCTGTTTTTT
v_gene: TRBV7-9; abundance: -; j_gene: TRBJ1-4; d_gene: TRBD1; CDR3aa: CASSHRQGANEKLFF; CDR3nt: TGTGCCAGCAGCCACCGACAGGGGGCGAATGAAAAACTGTTTTTT
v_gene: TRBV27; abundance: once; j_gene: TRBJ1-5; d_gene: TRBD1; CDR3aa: CASSLGRGQGVNQPQHF; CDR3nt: TGTGCCAGCAGCTTGGGGAGGGGACAGGGGGTCAATCAGCCCCAGCATTTT
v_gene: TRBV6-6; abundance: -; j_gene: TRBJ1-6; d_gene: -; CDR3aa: CASRDKITSPLHF; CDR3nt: TGTGCCAGCAGGGACAAGATCACCTCACCCCTCCACTTT
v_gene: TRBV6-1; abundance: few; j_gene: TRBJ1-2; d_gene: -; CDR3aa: CASTRSGVAYGYTF; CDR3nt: TGTGCCAGCACCCGAAGCGGGGTTGCTTATGGCTACACCTTC
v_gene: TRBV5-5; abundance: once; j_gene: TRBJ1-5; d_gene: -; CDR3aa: CASSLRQSGQPQHF; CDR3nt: TGTGCCAGCAGCTTGCGTCAATCGGGGCAGCCCCAGCATTTT
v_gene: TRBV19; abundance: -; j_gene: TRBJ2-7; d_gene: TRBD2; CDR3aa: CASSTRSSGGLEQYF; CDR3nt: TGTGCCAGTAGTACCCGGTCTAGCGGGGGGCTTGAGCAGTACTTC
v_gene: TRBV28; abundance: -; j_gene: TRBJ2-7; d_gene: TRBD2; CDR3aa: CASSSGTSLYEQYF; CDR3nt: TGTGCCAGCAGTAGCGGGACTAGCCTCTACGAGCAGTACTTC
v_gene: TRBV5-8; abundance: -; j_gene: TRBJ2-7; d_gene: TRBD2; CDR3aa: CASSFRAGEGEQYF; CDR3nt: TGTGCCAGCAGCTTCCGGGCGGGGGAAGGCGAGCAGTACTTC
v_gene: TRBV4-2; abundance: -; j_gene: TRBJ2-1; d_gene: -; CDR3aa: CASSQELSYNEQFF; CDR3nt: TGTGCCAGCAGCCAAGAGTTGTCCTACAATGAGCAGTTCTTC
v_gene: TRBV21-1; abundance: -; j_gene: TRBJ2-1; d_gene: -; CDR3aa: CATRQGPYNEQFF; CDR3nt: TGTGCCACTAGACAGGGTCCCTACAATGAGCAGTTCTTC
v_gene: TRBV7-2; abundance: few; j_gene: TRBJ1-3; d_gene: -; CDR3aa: CASSLGQRFSGNTIYF; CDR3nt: TGTGCCAGCAGCTTAGGACAGCGCTTCTCTGGAAACACCATATATTTT
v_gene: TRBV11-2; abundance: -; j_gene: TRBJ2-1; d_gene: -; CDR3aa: CASSLDHLVDNEQFF; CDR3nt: TGTGCCAGCAGCTTAGATCATCTAGTAGACAATGAGCAGTTCTTC
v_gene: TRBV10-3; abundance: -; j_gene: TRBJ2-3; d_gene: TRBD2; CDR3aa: CAISNPLAGSDTQYF; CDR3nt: TGTGCCATCAGTAATCCCCTAGCGGGTTCAGATACGCAGTATTTT
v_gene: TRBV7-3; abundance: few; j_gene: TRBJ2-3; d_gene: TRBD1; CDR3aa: CASSLIGTDTDTQYF; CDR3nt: TGTGCCAGCAGCTTAATCGGGACAGACACAGATACGCAGTATTTT
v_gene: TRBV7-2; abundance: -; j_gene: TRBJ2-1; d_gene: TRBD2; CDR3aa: CASSLVAGGANEQFF; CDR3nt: TGTGCCAGCAGCTTAGTAGCGGGGGGAGCCAATGAGCAGTTCTTC
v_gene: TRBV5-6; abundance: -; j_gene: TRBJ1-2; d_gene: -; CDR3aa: CASSFGWRANYGYTF; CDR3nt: TGTGCCAGCAGCTTTGGGTGGCGGGCTAACTATGGCTACACCTTC
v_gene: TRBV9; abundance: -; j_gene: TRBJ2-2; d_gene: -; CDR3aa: CASSSSGGELFF; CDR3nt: TGTGCCAGCAGCTCCTCAGGGGGGGAGCTGTTTTTT
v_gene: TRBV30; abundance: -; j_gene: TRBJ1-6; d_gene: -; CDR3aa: CAWSVPRQHLGSPLHF; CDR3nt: TGTGCCTGGAGTGTACCCCGACAGCATCTTGGGTCACCCCTCCACTTT
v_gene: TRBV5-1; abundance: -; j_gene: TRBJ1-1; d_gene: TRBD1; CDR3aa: CASSSRQGAGTEAFF; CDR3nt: TGCGCCAGCAGCTCCCGACAGGGGGCGGGGACTGAAGCTTTCTTT
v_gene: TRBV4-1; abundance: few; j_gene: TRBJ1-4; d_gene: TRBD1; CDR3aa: CASSQGQGGIATNEKLFF; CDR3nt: TGCGCCAGCAGCCAGGGACAGGGGGGTATTGCAACTAATGAAAAACTGTTTTTT
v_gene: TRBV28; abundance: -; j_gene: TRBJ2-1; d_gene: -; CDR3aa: CASSTTKGGGNEQFF; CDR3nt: TGTGCCAGCAGTACGACTAAGGGGGGTGGCAATGAGCAGTTCTTC
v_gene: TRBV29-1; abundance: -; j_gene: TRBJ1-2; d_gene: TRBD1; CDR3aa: CSVGDRGGVLGGYTF; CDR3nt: TGCAGCGTTGGGGACAGGGGGGGTGTGCTCGGTGGCTACACCTTC
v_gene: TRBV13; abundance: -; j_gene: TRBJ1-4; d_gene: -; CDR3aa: CASSEKKLYNEKLFF; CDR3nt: TGTGCCAGCAGCGAAAAGAAGTTGTACAATGAAAAACTGTTTTTT
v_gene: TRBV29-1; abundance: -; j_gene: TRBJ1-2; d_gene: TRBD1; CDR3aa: CSTSDRDSYGYTF; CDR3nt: TGCAGCACCAGTGACAGGGATTCTTATGGCTACACCTTC
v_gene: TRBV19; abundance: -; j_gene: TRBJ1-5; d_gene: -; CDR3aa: CASSISQGYRISNQPQHF; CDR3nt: TGTGCCAGTAGTATAAGTCAGGGGTATCGGATTAGCAATCAGCCCCAGCATTTT
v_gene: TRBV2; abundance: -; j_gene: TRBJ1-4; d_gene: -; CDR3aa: CASSGQVEEKLFF; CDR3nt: TGTGCCAGCAGTGGCCAGGTGGAAGAAAAACTGTTTTTT
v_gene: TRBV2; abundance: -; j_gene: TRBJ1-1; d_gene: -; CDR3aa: CASTPGRIRSTEAFF; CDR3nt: TGTGCCAGCACTCCGGGCAGGATTCGGAGCACTGAAGCTTTCTTT
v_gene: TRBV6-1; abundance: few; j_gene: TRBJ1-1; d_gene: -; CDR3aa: CASSPGTTEAFF; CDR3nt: TGTGCCAGCAGTCCCGGGACCACTGAAGCTTTCTTT
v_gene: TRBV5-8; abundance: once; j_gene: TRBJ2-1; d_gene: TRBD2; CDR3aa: CASTPGLAEINEQFF; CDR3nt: TGTGCCAGCACCCCAGGACTAGCGGAGATTAATGAGCAGTTCTTC
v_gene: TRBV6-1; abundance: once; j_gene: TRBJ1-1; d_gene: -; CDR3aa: CASTPKGRSYTEAFF; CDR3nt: TGTGCCAGCACCCCAAAGGGACGGAGTTACACTGAAGCTTTCTTT
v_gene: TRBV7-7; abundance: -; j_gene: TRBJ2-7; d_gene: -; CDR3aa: CASSPGPYEQYF; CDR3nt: TGTGCTAGCAGCCCCGGCCCATACGAGCAGTACTTC
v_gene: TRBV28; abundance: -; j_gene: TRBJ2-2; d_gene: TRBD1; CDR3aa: CASSPGGSANTGELFF; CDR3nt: TGTGCCAGCAGTCCAGGGGGCAGCGCGAACACCGGGGAGCTGTTTTTT
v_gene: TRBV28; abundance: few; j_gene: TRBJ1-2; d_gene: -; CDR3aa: CASRSSPPPTYGYTF; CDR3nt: TGTGCCAGCAGATCCTCGCCCCCCCCGACCTATGGCTACACCTTC
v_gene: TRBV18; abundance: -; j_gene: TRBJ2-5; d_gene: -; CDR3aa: CASSPRAGNQETQYF; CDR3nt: TGTGCCAGCTCACCACGGGCGGGAAATCAAGAGACCCAGTACTTC
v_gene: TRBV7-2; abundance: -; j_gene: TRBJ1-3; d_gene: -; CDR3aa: CASSLASGRTGNTIYF; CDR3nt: TGTGCCAGCAGCTTAGCGTCGGGACGAACGGGAAACACCATATATTTT
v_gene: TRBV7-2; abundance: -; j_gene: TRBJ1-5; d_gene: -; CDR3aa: CASSLTVNSNQPQHF; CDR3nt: TGTGCCAGCAGCTTAACCGTAAATAGCAATCAGCCCCAGCATTTT